These 8 T cell receptor beta chains share one sample of origin, sequenced in a study of blood T cell repertoires in COVID-19. Data came from immunoSEQ multiplex PCR; TCRdb stores just in-frame clones and leaves some out. Here the sample spans 150,000 to 250,000 clones, about 93% being singletons. The sequenced material came from peripheral blood. The source is a man aged 25-40 years with COVID-19, enrolled during active disease.

CDR3 nucleotide sequence: TGTGCCAGCAGTGAACTCCGTCGGAGGGCTTATAGCAATCAGCCCCAGCATTTT. It encodes CASSELRRRAYSNQPQHF. The V and J genes are TRBV25-1 and TRBJ1-5; no reliable D call. CDR3 length: 18 amino acids. From germline, CDR1 is MGHDK and CDR2 SYGVNS. Trimming took off 2 bases at V and 0 bases at J, with 17 bases between the two ends. Filled out from reference TRBV25-1 and TRBJ1-5, the complete variable domain reads EADIYQTPRYLVIGTGKKITLECSQTMGHDKMYWYQQDPGMELHLIHYSYGVNSTEKGDLSSESTVSRIRTEHFPLTLESARPSHTSQYLCASSELRRRAYSNQPQHFGDGTRLSIL.

This chain connects TRBV10-3 to TRBJ1-6, with D maybe TRBD1 (5 bases). There are 15 residues in the CDR3. V was pared by 3 bases and J by 5 bases, with 11 bases between. The germline V gene encodes CDR1 ENHRY and CDR2 SYGVKD. The CDR3 DNA follows: TGTGCCATCAGTGAACAGGCGGCCGATAATTCACCCCTCCACTTT. Translated, it gives CAISEQAADNSPLHF.

Here the CDR3 reads CSVQGVRDAEAFF. The DNA of the CDR3 is TGCAGCGTTCAGGGGGTGCGGGACGCTGAAGCTTTCTTT. The chain has TRBV29-1 and TRBJ1-1; 7 bases align to TRBD1. Trimming took 5 bases from V and 6 from J; bases not matched to a gene: 9. The germline V gene has CDR1 SQVTM and CDR2 ANQGSEA. This CDR3 comprises 13 residues. The whole variable domain, remainder taken from reference TRBV29-1 and TRBJ1-1, is SAVISQKPSRDICQRGTSLTIQCQVDSQVTMMFWYRQQPGQSLTLIATANQGSEATYESGFVIDKFPISRPNLTFSTLTVSNMSPEDSSIYLCSVQGVRDAEAFFGQGTRLTVV.

The chain carries TRBV7-9 and TRBJ2-3, with D perhaps matching TRBD1 (6 bases). The CDR3 has 14 amino acids. Germline V gene data show CDR1 as SEHNR and CDR2 as FQNEAQ (reference sequence). V lost 4 bases and J 4 bases, leaving 12 bases between the germline ends. This CDR3 reads CASSWVGAADTQYF. CDR3 in DNA: TGTGCCAGCAGCTGGGTGGGGGCAGCAGATACGCAGTATTTT.

This clone was detected a few times. Other DNA sequences in the sample encode the same CDR3. This chain links TRBV4-1 with TRBJ2-2; D is possibly TRBD2 (5 bases). CDR3 length: 14 amino acids. Germline-derived CDR1 and CDR2 are MGHRA and YSYEKL. V was clipped by 8 bases and J by 2 bases, with 12 bases between them. The CDR3 bases are TGCGCCAGCCGGAGGCAGGTCAACACCGGGGAGCTGTTTTTT. It codes for CASRRQVNTGELFF.

The rearrangement joins TRBV18 to TRBJ1-1; D might be TRBD1 (6 bases). The V gene lost 0 bases and the J gene lost 7 bases, with 15 bases spanning the gap. This CDR3 is 15 amino acids long. Germline assignment: CDR1 KGHSH and CDR2 LQKENI. The DNA for the CDR3 is TGTGCCAGCTCACCACCGTCCAGGGGAGGGGGTGAAGCTTTCTTT. It specifies CASSPPSRGGGEAFF.

This clone was counted a single time. The V call is TRBV6-1, the J call TRBJ1-1, with 8 bases matching TRBD1. Germline V gene sequence: CDR1 MNHNS, CDR2 SASEGT. Trimming removed 3 bases from V and 0 bases from J; junction bases left unmatched: 3. The CDR3 sequence is 15 residues long. The CDR3 protein is CASSDPGQVNTEAFF. For the CDR3, the DNA is TGTGCCAGCAGTGATCCGGGACAGGTGAACACTGAAGCTTTCTTT.

The chain joins TRBV2 to TRBJ2-7, with 8 bases lining up with TRBD2. V was clipped by 5 bases and J by 3 bases; unmatched bases: 6. Per germline, CDR1 SNHLY and CDR2 FYNNEI. CDR3 length: 14 amino acids. The CDR3 DNA reads TGTGCCAGCAGTCAGCGGGGGCTACGCTACGAGCAGTACTTC. It codes for CASSQRGLRYEQYF. Full variable domain (rest looked up from reference TRBV2 and TRBJ2-7): EPEVTQTPSHQVTQMGQEVILRCVPISNHLYFYWYRQILGQKVEFLVSFYNNEISEKSEIFDDQFSVERPDGSNFTLKIRSTKLEDSAMYFCASSQRGLRYEQYFGPGTRLTVT.